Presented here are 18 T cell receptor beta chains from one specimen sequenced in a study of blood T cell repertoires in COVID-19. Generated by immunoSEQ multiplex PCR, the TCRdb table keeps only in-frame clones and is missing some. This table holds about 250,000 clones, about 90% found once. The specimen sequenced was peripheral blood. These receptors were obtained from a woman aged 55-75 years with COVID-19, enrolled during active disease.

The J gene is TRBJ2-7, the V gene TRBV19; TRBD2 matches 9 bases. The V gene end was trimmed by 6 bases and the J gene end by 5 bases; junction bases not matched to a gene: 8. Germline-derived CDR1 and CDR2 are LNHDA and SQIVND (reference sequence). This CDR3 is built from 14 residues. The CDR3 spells CASSVSGGFNEQYF. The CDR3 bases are TGTGCCAGTAGCGTTAGCGGGGGATTCAACGAGCAGTACTTC.

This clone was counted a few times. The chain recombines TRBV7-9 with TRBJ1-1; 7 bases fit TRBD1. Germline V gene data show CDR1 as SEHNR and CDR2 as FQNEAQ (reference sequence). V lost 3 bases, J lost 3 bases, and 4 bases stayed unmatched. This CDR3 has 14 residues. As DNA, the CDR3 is TGTGCCAGCAGCTTTACAGGGGTTGACACTGAAGCTTTCTTT. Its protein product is CASSFTGVDTEAFF.

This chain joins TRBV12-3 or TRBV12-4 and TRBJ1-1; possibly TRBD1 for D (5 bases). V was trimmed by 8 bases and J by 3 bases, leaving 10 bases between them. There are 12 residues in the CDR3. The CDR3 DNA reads TGTGCCAGCCGAGAAGGGGACACTGAAGCTTTCTTT. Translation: CASREGDTEAFF.

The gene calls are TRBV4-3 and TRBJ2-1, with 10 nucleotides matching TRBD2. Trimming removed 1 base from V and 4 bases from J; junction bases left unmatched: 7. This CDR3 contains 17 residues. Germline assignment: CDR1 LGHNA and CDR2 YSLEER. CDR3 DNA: TGCGCCAGCAGCCAAGGATCTAGCGGGGGCCGATACAATGAGCAGTTCTTC. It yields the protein CASSQGSSGGRYNEQFF.

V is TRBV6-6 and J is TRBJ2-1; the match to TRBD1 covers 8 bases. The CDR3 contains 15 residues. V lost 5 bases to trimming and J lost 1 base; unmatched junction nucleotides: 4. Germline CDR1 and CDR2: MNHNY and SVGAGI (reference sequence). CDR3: CASSGDRNSYNEQFF. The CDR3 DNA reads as TGTGCCAGCAGTGGGGACAGGAATTCCTACAATGAGCAGTTCTTC.

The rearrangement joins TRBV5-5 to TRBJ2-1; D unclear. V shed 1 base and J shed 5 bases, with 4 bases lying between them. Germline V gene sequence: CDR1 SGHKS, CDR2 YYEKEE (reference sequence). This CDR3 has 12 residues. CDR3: CASSLPDNEQFF. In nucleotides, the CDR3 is TGTGCCAGCAGCTTGCCAGACAATGAGCAGTTCTTC.

CDR3 sequence: CASSPGTGESLYGYTF. The CDR3 DNA is TGTGCCAGCAGCCCCGGGACAGGGGAGTCCCTCTATGGCTACACCTTC. This chain connects TRBV7-2 to TRBJ1-2; 10 nucleotides agree with TRBD1. The CDR3 sequence is 16 residues long. Germline V CDR1 and CDR2: SGHTA, FQGNSA. Unmatched junction bases numbered 10, after V lost 5 bases and J lost 4 bases.

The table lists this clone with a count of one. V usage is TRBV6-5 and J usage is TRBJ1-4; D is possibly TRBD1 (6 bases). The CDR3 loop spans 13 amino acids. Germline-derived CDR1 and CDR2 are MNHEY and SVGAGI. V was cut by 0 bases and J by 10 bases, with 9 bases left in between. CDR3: CASSYSGQLKLFF. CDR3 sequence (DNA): TGTGCCAGCAGTTACTCTGGACAGCTAAAACTGTTTTTT.

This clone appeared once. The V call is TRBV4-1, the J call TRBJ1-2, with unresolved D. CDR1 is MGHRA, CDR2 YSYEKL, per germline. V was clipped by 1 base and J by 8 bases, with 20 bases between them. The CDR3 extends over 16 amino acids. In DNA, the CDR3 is TGCGCCAGCAGCCAAGTAATCTTATCGGACCGGGAGGGCTACACCTTC. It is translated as CASSQVILSDREGYTF.

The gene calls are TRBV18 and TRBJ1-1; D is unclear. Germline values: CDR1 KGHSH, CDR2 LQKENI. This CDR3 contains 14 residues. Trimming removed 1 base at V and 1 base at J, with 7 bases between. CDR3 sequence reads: CASSPQEANTEAFF. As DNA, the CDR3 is TGTGCCAGCTCACCACAGGAGGCGAACACTGAAGCTTTCTTT.

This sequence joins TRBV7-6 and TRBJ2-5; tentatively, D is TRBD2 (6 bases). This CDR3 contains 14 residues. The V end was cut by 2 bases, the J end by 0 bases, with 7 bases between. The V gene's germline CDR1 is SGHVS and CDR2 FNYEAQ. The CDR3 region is CASSLWGDQETQYF. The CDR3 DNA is TGTGCCAGCAGCTTATGGGGGGACCAAGAGACCCAGTACTTC.

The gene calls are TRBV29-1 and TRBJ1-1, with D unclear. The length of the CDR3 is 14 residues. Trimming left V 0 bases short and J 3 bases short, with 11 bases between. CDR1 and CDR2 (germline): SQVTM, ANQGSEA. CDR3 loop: CSVEEGGGHTEAFF. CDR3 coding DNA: TGCAGCGTTGAAGAAGGAGGAGGGCACACTGAAGCTTTCTTT.

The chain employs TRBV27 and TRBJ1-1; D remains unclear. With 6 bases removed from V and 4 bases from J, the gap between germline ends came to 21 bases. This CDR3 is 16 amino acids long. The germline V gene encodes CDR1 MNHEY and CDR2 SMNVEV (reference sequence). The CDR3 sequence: CASSQPTRVLVTEAFF. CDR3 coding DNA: TGTGCCAGCAGCCAACCAACGAGGGTGCTAGTCACTGAAGCTTTCTTT.

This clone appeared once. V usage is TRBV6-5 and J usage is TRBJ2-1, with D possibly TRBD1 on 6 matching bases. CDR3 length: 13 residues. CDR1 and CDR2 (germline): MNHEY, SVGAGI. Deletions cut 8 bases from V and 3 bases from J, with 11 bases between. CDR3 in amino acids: CASRTAFYNEQFF. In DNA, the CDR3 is TGTGCCAGCCGGACAGCCTTCTACAATGAGCAGTTCTTC.

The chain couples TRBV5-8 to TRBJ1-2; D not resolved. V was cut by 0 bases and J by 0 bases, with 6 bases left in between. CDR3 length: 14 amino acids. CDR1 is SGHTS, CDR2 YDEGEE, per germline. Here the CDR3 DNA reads TGTGCCAGCAGCTTGGACAGAGCTAACTATGGCTACACCTTC. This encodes CASSLDRANYGYTF.

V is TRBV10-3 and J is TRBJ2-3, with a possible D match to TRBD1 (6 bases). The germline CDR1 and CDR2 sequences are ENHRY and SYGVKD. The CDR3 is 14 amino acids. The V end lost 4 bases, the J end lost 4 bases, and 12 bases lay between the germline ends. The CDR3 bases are TGTGCCATCAGTGGGAATCCAGGGGCAGATACGCAGTATTTT. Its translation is CAISGNPGADTQYF.

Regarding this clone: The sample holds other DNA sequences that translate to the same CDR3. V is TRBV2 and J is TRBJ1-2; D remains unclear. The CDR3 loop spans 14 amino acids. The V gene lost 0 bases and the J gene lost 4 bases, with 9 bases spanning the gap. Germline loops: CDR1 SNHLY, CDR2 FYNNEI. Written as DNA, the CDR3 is TGTGCCAGCAGTGAAGCGCTTACAGTCTATGGCTACACCTTC. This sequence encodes CASSEALTVYGYTF.

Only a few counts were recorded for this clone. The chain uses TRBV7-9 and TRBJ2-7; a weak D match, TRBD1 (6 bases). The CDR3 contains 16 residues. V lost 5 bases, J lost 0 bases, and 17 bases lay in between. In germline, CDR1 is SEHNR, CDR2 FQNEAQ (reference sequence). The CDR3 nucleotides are TGTGCCAGCAGCAACAGCCGGACAGATCGCTCCTACGAGCAGTACTTC. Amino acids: CASSNSRTDRSYEQYF.